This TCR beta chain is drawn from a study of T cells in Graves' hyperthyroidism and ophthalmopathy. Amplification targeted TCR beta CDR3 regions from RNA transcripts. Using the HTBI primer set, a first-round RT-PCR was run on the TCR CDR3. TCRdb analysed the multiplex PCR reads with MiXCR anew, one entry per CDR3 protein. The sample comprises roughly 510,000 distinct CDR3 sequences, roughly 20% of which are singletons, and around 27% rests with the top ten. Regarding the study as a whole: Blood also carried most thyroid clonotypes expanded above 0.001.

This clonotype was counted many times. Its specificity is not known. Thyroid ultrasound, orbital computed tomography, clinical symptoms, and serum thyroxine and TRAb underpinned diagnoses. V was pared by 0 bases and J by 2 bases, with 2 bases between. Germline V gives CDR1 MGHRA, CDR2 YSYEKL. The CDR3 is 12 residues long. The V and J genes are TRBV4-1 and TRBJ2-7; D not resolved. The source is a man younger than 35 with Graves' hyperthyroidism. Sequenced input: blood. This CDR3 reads CASSQEPYEQYF. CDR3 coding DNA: TGCGCCAGCAGCCAAGAACCCTACGAGCAGTACTTC.